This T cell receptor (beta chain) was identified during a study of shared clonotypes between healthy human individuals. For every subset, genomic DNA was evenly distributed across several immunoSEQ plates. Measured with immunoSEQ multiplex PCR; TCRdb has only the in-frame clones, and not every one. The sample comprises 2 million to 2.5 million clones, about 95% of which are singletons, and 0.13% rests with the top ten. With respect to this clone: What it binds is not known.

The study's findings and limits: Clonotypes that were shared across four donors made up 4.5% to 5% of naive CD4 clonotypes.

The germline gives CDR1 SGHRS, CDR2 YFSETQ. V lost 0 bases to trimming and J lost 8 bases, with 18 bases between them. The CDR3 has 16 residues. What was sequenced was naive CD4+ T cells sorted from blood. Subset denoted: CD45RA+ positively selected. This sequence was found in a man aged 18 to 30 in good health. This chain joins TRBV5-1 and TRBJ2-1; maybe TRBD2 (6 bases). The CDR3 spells CASSLGSGVYRDEQFF. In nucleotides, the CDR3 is TGCGCCAGCAGCTTGGGATCGGGGGTTTATAGGGATGAGCAGTTCTTC.